This entry concerns a single TCR beta chain. Alongside a J-beta primer mix, a sample-barcoded 5' primer served in a second PCR lasting about 6 to 12 cycles. TCRdb called the 5' RACE reads again in MiXCR, with one record for every CDR3 protein. The sample comprises some 1.5 million distinct CDR3 sequences, under 30% of which are singletons, and 6.5% to 8.5% rests with the top ten. Every donor gave approximately 10 milliliters of peripheral blood. Each sample gave at least 6.5 million isolated PBMCs. The CDR3 runs to 16 residues. V lost 5 bases to trimming and J lost 4 bases; unmatched junction nucleotides: 11. The germline V gene encodes CDR1 PRHDT and CDR2 FYEKMQ (reference sequence). This record belongs to a study of blood T cells in healthy people across ages.

The clonotype originates from a woman in her thirties in good health. The sample taken for sequencing was blood. The chain links TRBV13 to TRBJ2-3; 8 bases are shared with TRBD1. CDR3 DNA sequence: TGTGCCAGCAGCCAAAGGGCAGGGGGCAGCGCAGATACGCAGTATTTT. Protein: CASSQRAGGSADTQYF.